These 26 T cell receptor beta chains were sequenced from one sample in a study of technical replicates of blood from several donors. Libraries were prepared by immunoSEQ multiplex PCR; TCRdb keeps only in-frame clonotypes and omits some of them. The data hold some 70,000 clones, with nearly 98% observed a single time. The source material was T cells isolated from PBMCs. The receptors were sampled from a human donor in good health.

The rearrangement links TRBV11-3 to TRBJ2-7; TRBD2 might be the D (5 bases). The V gene lost 6 bases and the J gene lost 3 bases, with 9 bases spanning the gap. This CDR3 is built from 12 residues. Germline V lookup: CDR1 SGHNT, CDR2 YENEEA. CDR3 residues: CASSPSSYEQYF. In nucleotides, the CDR3 is TGTGCCAGCAGTCCTAGCAGCTACGAGCAGTACTTC.

The count of this clone is one. The chain links TRBV9 to TRBJ1-2, with D unclear. Germline V gene sequence: CDR1 SGDLS, CDR2 YYNGEE. The ends were cut back, 0 bases at V and 8 bases at J, with 11 bases in the middle. The CDR3 has 13 amino acids. The CDR3 DNA sequence: TGTGCCAGCAGCGTAGACCAGTGGCGGGGCTACACCTTC. Translation: CASSVDQWRGYTF. Combining the CDR3 with reference TRBV9 and TRBJ1-2 gives the whole variable domain DSGVTQTPKHLITATGQRVTLRCSPRSGDLSVYWYQQSLDQGLQFLIQYYNGEERAKGNILERFSAQQFPDLHSELNLSSLELGDSALYFCASSVDQWRGYTFGSGTRLTVV.

The genes are TRBV9 and TRBJ1-3; D gene ambiguous. Germline CDR1 is SGDLS and CDR2 is YYNGEE. V was shortened by 4 bases and J by 0 bases, with 11 bases between the two germline ends. This CDR3 contains 15 residues. The CDR3 loop reads CASSPQSGSGNTIYF. The CDR3 DNA sequence: TGTGCCAGCAGCCCACAGAGTGGCTCTGGAAACACCATATATTTT. Drawing the rest from reference TRBV9 and TRBJ1-3, the complete variable domain is DSGVTQTPKHLITATGQRVTLRCSPRSGDLSVYWYQQSLDQGLQFLIQYYNGEERAKGNILERFSAQQFPDLHSELNLSSLELGDSALYFCASSPQSGSGNTIYFGEGSWLTVV.

The chain joins TRBV11-3 to TRBJ2-5; 9 positions agree with TRBD1. Germline CDR1 and CDR2: SGHNT and YENEEA. This CDR3 region has 13 residues. V shed 5 bases and J 5 bases; nucleotides not matched to a gene: 3. CDR3 in DNA: TGTGCCAGCAGCATGACAGGGGGGGAGACCCAGTACTTC. Encoded protein: CASSMTGGETQYF.

CDR3 protein: CASSFDRGITEAFF. The CDR3 coding sequence is TGTGCCAGCAGCTTTGACAGGGGAATTACTGAAGCTTTCTTT. The chain employs TRBV13 and TRBJ1-1; 8 bases line up with TRBD1. In germline, CDR1 is PRHDT, CDR2 FYEKMQ (reference sequence). V gave up 3 bases and J gave up 5 bases; unmatched junction bases: 5. This CDR3 is built from 14 residues.

The chain employs TRBV29-1 and TRBJ2-3, with TRBD1 matching over 8 bases. Germline V gene data show CDR1 as SQVTM and CDR2 as ANQGSEA. The CDR3 runs to 13 residues. The V gene end was trimmed by 4 bases and the J gene end by 3 bases; junction bases not matched to a gene: 3. The chain's CDR3 is CSVADRGTDTQYF. The CDR3 coding sequence is TGCAGCGTTGCCGACAGGGGAACAGATACGCAGTATTTT.

This chain joins TRBV15 and TRBJ1-2; no reliable D call. The CDR3 sequence is 13 residues long. Trimming took off 4 bases at V and 7 bases at J, with 13 bases between the two ends. CDR1 LNHNV and CDR2 YYDKDF come from the germline V gene (reference sequence). The CDR3: CATSKKRSTGYTF. The CDR3 DNA is TGTGCCACCAGCAAGAAGCGATCAACTGGCTACACCTTC.

V usage is TRBV4-1 and J usage is TRBJ1-4; TRBD1 agrees at 9 bases. Germline-derived CDR1 and CDR2 are MGHRA and YSYEKL. CDR3 length: 17 amino acids. Losses at the gene ends were 4 bases for V and 2 bases for J; bases not matched to a gene: 8. The CDR3 reads CASSRQTGGWTNEKLFF. Here the CDR3 DNA reads TGCGCCAGCAGCCGACAGACAGGGGGTTGGACTAATGAAAAACTGTTTTTT.

This clone came up once. The rearrangement uses TRBV7-6 and TRBJ2-2, with 7 positions matching TRBD2. CDR3 length: 17 residues. The germline gives CDR1 SGHVS, CDR2 FNYEAQ. V lost 2 bases and J lost 4; bases outside the gene matches: 10. The CDR3 protein is CASSLIPRERSTGELFF. In DNA form, the CDR3 reads TGTGCCAGCAGCTTAATTCCGCGGGAGCGTAGCACCGGGGAGCTGTTTTTT.

The chain carries TRBV7-8 and TRBJ1-1; a weak D match, TRBD1 (5 bases). The CDR3 contains 15 residues. V shed 2 bases and J shed 0 bases, with 10 bases lying between them. Per germline, CDR1 SGHVS and CDR2 FQNEAQ. CDR3 amino acids: CASSLLAGVNTEAFF. The CDR3 DNA reads as TGTGCCAGCAGCTTATTAGCGGGGGTGAACACTGAAGCTTTCTTT.

The gene calls are TRBV7-2 and TRBJ1-1; the match to TRBD1 covers 7 bases. The V and J ends lost 5 bases and 1 base, in that order; junction bases with no gene match: 4. CDR1 SGHTA and CDR2 FQGNSA come from the germline V gene. The CDR3 has 14 residues. The CDR3, as DNA: TGTGCCAGCAGCCAGGGGACAGCGAACACTGAAGCTTTCTTT. This sequence encodes CASSQGTANTEAFF.

The chain couples TRBV18 to TRBJ2-7, with D possibly being TRBD1 (5 bases). V was cut by 2 bases and J by 6 bases, with 8 bases left in between. Germline V gene data show CDR1 as KGHSH and CDR2 as LQKENI. The CDR3 is 12 amino acids. The CDR3 spells CASSPGAGEQYF. The CDR3 DNA reads TGTGCCAGCTCACCAGGGGCAGGCGAGCAGTACTTC.

The rearrangement uses TRBV29-1 and TRBJ1-1; maybe TRBD1 (5 bases). The CDR3 runs 13 residues. V lost 2 bases and J 5 bases, leaving 12 bases between the germline ends. CDR1 and CDR2 from the germline V gene are SQVTM and ANQGSEA. CDR3 region: CSVEITTVTEAFF. The DNA of the CDR3 is TGCAGCGTTGAAATAACGACAGTAACTGAAGCTTTCTTT. The whole variable domain, filled in from reference TRBV29-1 and TRBJ1-1, reads SAVISQKPSRDICQRGTSLTIQCQVDSQVTMMFWYRQQPGQSLTLIATANQGSEATYESGFVIDKFPISRPNLTFSTLTVSNMSPEDSSIYLCSVEITTVTEAFFGQGTRLTVV.

The chain couples TRBV30 to TRBJ1-1, with unresolved D. V dropped 2 bases and J dropped 1 base, with 8 bases sitting between them. The CDR3 has 13 residues. The V gene's germline CDR1 is GTSNPN and CDR2 SVGIG (reference sequence). CDR3 region: CAWSIRGNTEAFF. CDR3 DNA: TGTGCCTGGAGTATCCGGGGGAACACTGAAGCTTTCTTT.

The V and J genes are TRBV19 and TRBJ1-2; 7 nucleotides line up with TRBD1. The CDR3 is made up of 12 amino acids. With 6 bases clipped from V and 7 bases from J, the junction kept 5 bases outside the gene matches. Germline lookup yields CDR1 LNHDA and CDR2 SQIVND (reference sequence). The CDR3 here is CASRDRVGGYTF. The CDR3 region has the DNA TGTGCCAGTAGAGACAGGGTTGGTGGCTACACCTTC.

The J gene is TRBJ2-6, the V gene TRBV25-1; D gene unclear. V was pared by 3 bases and J by 0 bases, with 6 bases between. Germline-derived CDR1 and CDR2 are MGHDK and SYGVNS. The CDR3 totals 15 residues. The CDR3 DNA reads as TGTGCCAGCAGTGACCCTCTCTCTGGGGCCAACGTCCTGACTTTC. This codes for CASSDPLSGANVLTF.

This chain connects TRBV4-3 to TRBJ2-5, with 7 bases lining up with TRBD2. Looked up from germline, CDR1 is LGHNA and CDR2 is YSLEER. V shed 0 bases and J 1 base; nucleotides not matched to a gene: 14. CDR3 size: 19 residues. CDR3 DNA sequence: TGCGCCAGCAGCCAAGATCGCGGGAGTGATGGACTAAGCCAAGAGACCCAGTACTTC. Translation: CASSQDRGSDGLSQETQYF.

CDR3 nucleotide sequence: TGTGCCAGCAGCCCAGGCCCCGAAGCTTTCTTT. Protein sequence: CASSPGPEAFF. The chain carries TRBV7-8 and TRBJ1-1; D remains ambiguous. The germline CDR1 and CDR2 sequences are SGHVS and FQNEAQ. The V end was cut by 5 bases, the J end by 8 bases, with 9 bases between. This CDR3 spans 11 amino acids.

In DNA, the CDR3 is TGTGCCAGCACTAGCGGGAGAAGGAATGAGCAGTTCTTC. Translating it yields CASTSGRRNEQFF. V gene TRBV2 combines with J gene TRBJ2-1; 10 bases align to TRBD2. J was trimmed by 7 bases and V by 7 bases; bases with no gene match: 4. Germline lookup yields CDR1 SNHLY and CDR2 FYNNEI. The CDR3 contains 13 residues.

The genes are TRBV9 and TRBJ1-3, with 7 bases aligning to TRBD1. Germline CDR1 reads SGDLS; CDR2 reads YYNGEE. The CDR3 contains 14 residues. V lost 3 bases to trimming and J lost 7 bases; unmatched junction nucleotides: 7. The CDR3 DNA is TGTGCCAGCAGCGACGGACAGGAGGGGAACACCATATATTTT. It codes for CASSDGQEGNTIYF.

The CDR3 spells CASSEGLADSYEQYF. In nucleotides, the CDR3 is TGTGCCAGCAGCGAGGGACTAGCGGACTCCTACGAGCAGTACTTC. The chain combines TRBV9 with TRBJ2-7; TRBD2 agrees at 11 bases. Germline-derived CDR1 and CDR2 are SGDLS and YYNGEE. The CDR3 sequence is 15 residues long. The ends lost 3 bases at V and 0 bases at J; junction bases unmatched: 2.

This sequence joins TRBV7-9 and TRBJ1-2; 8 bases map to TRBD1. CDR3 length: 14 amino acids. V lost 0 bases, J lost 7 bases, and 4 bases stayed unmatched. Germline lookup yields CDR1 SEHNR and CDR2 FQNEAQ (reference sequence). CDR3 nucleotides: TGTGCCAGCAGCTTAGCGGCAGGGGGCAGTGGCTACACCTTC. Protein sequence: CASSLAAGGSGYTF.

V gene TRBV7-2 combines with J gene TRBJ2-3, with 7 bases lining up with TRBD1. V trimming: 4 bases; J trimming: 6 bases; junction bases outside the gene matches: 10. Germline V lookup: CDR1 SGHTA, CDR2 FQGNSA. The CDR3 consists of 15 residues. The CDR3: CASSSWDSTWDTQYF. The CDR3 DNA reads as TGTGCCAGCAGCTCTTGGGACAGTACCTGGGATACGCAGTATTTT.

This clone is a singleton in its sample. CDR3 residues: CASSERQSPGNTIYF. CDR3 DNA: TGTGCCAGCAGCGAAAGACAGTCACCCGGAAACACCATATATTTT. The chain employs TRBV11-2 and TRBJ1-3, with TRBD1 as a possible D gene (5 bases). This CDR3 has 15 residues. V was trimmed by 5 bases and J by 4 bases, leaving 15 bases between them. The germline V gene encodes CDR1 SGHAT and CDR2 FQNNGV. Variable domain in full (rest from reference TRBV11-2 and TRBJ1-3): EAGVAQSPRYKIIEKRQSVAFWCNPISGHATLYWYQQILGQGPKLLIQFQNNGVVDDSQLPKDRFSAERLKGVDSTLKIQPAKLEDSAVYLCASSERQSPGNTIYFGEGSWLTVV.

This chain joins TRBV5-6 and TRBJ2-7, with 7 bases identical to TRBD2. CDR1 and CDR2 (germline): SGHDT, YYEEEE. V shed 6 bases and J 4 bases; nucleotides not matched to a gene: 4. There are 12 residues in the CDR3. The CDR3 DNA is TGTGCCAGCAAGGGGAGGGGTTACGAGCAGTACTTC. This encodes CASKGRGYEQYF.

The chain is built from TRBV27 and TRBJ1-1; D may be TRBD1 (6 bases). CDR1 is MNHEY, CDR2 SMNVEV, per germline (reference sequence). The CDR3 runs to 14 residues. Deletions cut 1 base from V and 5 bases from J, with 11 bases between. CDR3 coding DNA: TGTGCCAGCAGTTTATTGGGGGCCTGGACTGAAGCTTTCTTT. Translation: CASSLLGAWTEAFF.